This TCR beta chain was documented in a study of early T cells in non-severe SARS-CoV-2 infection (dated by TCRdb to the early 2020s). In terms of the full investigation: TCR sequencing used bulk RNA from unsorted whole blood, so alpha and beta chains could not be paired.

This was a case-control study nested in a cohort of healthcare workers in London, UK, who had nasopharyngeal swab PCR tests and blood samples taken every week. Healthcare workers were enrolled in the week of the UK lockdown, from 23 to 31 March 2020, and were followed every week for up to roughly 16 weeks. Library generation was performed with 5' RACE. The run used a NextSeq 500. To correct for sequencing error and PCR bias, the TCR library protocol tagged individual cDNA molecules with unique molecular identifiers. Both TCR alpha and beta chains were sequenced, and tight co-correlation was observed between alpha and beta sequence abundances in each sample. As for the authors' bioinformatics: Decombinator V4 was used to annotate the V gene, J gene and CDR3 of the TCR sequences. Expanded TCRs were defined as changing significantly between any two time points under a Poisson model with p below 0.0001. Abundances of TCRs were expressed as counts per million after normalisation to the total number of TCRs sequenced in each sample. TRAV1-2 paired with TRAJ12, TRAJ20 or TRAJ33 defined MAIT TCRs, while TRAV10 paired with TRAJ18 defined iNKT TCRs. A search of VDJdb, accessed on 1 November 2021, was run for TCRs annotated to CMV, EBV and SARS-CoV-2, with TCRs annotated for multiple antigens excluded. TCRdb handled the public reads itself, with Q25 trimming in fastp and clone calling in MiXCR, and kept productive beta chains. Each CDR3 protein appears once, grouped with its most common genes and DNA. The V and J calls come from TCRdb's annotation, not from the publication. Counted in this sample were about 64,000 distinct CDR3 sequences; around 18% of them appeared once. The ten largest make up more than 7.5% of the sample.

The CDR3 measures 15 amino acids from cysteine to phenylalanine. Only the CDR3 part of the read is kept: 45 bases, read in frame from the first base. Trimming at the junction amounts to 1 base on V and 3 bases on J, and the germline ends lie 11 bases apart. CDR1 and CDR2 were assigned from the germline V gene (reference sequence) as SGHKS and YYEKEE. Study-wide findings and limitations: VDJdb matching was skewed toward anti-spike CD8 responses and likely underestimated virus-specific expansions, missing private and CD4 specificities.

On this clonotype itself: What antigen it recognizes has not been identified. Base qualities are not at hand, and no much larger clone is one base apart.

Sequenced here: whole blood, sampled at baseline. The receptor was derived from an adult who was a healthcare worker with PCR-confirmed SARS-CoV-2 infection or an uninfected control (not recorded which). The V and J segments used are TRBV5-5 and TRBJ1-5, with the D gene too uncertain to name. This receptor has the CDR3 CASSLIGAANQPQHF. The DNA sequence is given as TGTGCCAGCAGCTTGATAGGTGCTGCCAATCAGCCCCAGCATTTT.